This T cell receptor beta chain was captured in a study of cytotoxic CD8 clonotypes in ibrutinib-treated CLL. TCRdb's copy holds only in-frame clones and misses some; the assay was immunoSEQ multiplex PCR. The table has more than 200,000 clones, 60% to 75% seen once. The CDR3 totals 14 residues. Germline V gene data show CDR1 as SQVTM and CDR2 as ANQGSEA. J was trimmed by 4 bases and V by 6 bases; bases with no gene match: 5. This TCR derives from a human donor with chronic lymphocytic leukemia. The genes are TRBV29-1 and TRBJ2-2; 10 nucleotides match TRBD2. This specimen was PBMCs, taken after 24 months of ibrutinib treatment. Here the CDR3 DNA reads TGCAGCGTCTTAGCGGGAGGCTTCACCGGGGAGCTGTTTTTT. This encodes CSVLAGGFTGELFF.